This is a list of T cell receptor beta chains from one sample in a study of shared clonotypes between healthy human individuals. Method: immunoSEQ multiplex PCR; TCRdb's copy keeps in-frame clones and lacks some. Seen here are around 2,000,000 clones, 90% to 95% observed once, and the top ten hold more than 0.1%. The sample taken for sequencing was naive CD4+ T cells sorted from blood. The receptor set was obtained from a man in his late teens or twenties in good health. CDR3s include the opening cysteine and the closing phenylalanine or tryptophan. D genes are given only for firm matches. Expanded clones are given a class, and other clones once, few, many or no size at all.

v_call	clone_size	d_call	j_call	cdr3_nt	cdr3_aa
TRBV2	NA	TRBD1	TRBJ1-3	TGTGCCAGCACCCAACAGGGGGCGCCTGGAAACACCATATATTTT	CASTQQGAPGNTIYF
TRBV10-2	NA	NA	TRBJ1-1	TGCGCCAGCATAGGGAGGGACCGAAACACTGAAGCTTTCTTT	CASIGRDRNTEAFF
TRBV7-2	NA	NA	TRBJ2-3	TGTGCCAGCACCTCGGCGGTCCTCAGCACAGATACGCAGTATTTT	CASTSAVLSTDTQYF
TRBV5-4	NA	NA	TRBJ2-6	TGTGCCAGCAGCCCCGGCCACACGAGCTCTGGGGCCAACGTCCTGACTTTC	CASSPGHTSSGANVLTF
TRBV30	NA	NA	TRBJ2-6	TGTGCCTGGAGTTTGGGCTCTGGGGCCAACGTCCTGACTTTC	CAWSLGSGANVLTF
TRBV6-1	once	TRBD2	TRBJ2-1	TGTGCCAGCAGTCCCTTAGCGGGAGCCTACAATGAGCAGTTCTTC	CASSPLAGAYNEQFF
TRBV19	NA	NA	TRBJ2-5	TGTGCCAGTAGTATATCAGGGATGGAGACCCAGTACTTC	CASSISGMETQYF
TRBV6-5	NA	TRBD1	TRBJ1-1	TGTGCCAGCAGTCGGACAGGGGGCGGGACTGAAGCTTTCTTT	CASSRTGGGTEAFF
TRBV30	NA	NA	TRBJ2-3	TGTGCCTGGGGGGGAAGCCAACCCACAGATACGCAGTATTTT	CAWGGSQPTDTQYF
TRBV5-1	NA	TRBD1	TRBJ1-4	TGCGCCAGCAGGTTAAAGGGGGCGACTACTAATGAAAAACTGTTTTTT	CASRLKGATTNEKLFF
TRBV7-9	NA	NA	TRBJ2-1	TGTGCCAGCAGCTTAGCAGCTGAGGTTGATGAGCAGTTCTTC	CASSLAAEVDEQFF
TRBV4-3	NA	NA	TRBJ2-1	TGCGCCAGCAGCCAAGATATGAAGGCCCGAAACAATGAGCAGTTCTTC	CASSQDMKARNNEQFF
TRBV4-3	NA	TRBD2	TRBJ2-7	TGCGCCAGCAGTAGACTAGCGGGAGCCAACTACGAGCAGTACTTC	CASSRLAGANYEQYF
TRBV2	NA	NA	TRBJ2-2	TGTGCCAGCATAGGGACACTGAACACCGGGGAGCTGTTTTTT	CASIGTLNTGELFF
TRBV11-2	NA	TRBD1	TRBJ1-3	TGTGCCAGCAGCCCCACGACAGGGTCAGGATGGAACACCATATATTTT	CASSPTTGSGWNTIYF
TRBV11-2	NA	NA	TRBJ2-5	TGTGCCAGCAGCTTAGACATAACAGGGAAGACCCAGTACTTC	CASSLDITGKTQYF
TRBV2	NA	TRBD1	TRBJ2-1	TGTGCCAGCCGGGACAGGGGAGGTAGGCGGTATACATACAATGAGCAGTTCTTC	CASRDRGGRRYTYNEQFF
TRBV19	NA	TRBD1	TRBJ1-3	TGTGCCAGTACCCTGACAGGGCCTTACTCTGGAAACACCATATATTTT	CASTLTGPYSGNTIYF
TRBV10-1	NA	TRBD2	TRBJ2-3	TGCGCCAGCAGTGCTAGCGGGGTGGTTGCGCAGTATTTT	CASSASGVVAQYF
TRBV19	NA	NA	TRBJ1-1	TGTGCCAGTAGTTCCGGGACGGTGAACACTGAAGCTTTCTTT	CASSSGTVNTEAFF
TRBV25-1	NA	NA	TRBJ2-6	TGTGCCAGCAGTGTTACTGGGGCCAACGTCCTGACTTTC	CASSVTGANVLTF
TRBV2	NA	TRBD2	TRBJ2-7	TGTGCCAGCACCGGACTAGCGGGGCCAGTCAGCGAGCAGTACTTC	CASTGLAGPVSEQYF
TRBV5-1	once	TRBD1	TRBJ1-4	TGCGCCAGCAGTCCCACAGGGGTGGCTAATGAAAAACTGTTTTTT	CASSPTGVANEKLFF
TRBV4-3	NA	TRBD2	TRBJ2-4	TGCGCCAGCAGCCAAGAACTAGGGGTTTTGGCTAGCGGGAGGCTAGCCAAAAACATTCAGTACTTC	CASSQELGVLASGRLAKNIQYF
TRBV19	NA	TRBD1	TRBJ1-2	TGTGCCAGTAGTATAACTGACAGGGGGAATTGGAACTATGGCTACACCTTC	CASSITDRGNWNYGYTF
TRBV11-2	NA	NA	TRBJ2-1	TGTGCCAGCAGCTTACGGGGGCCCCGGCCCTACAATGAGCAGTTCTTC	CASSLRGPRPYNEQFF
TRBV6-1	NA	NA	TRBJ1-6	TGTGCCAGCAGTGCCTCGTGGGGGGACAATTCACCCCTCCACTTT	CASSASWGDNSPLHF
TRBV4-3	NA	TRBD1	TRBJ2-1	TGCGCCAGCAGCCAAGCCCTCCGGGACAGGGTTGCCTACAATGAGCAGTTCTTC	CASSQALRDRVAYNEQFF
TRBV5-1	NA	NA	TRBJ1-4	TGCGCCAGCAGCTTGTGGGGGACCGAGGGTGAAAAACTGTTTTTT	CASSLWGTEGEKLFF
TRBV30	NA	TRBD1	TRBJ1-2	TGTGCCTGGAGTGCGGACAGGGGGGTGGGCTACACCTTC	CAWSADRGVGYTF
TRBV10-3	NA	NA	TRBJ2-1	TGTGCCTCTCGATTCCGGGACAATGAGCAGTTCTTC	CASRFRDNEQFF
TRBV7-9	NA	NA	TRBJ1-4	TGTGCCAGCAGCTCTACAGGGGAAAAACTGTTTTTT	CASSSTGEKLFF
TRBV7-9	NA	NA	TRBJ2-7	TGTGCCAGCAGCTTAGAAGGCGGCGAGCAGTACTTC	CASSLEGGEQYF
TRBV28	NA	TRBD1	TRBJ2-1	TGTGCCAGCAGTTTACCCGGGACAGGGATTTACAATGAGCAGTTCTTC	CASSLPGTGIYNEQFF
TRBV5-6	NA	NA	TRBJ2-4	TGTGCCAGCAGCTTGGAAGGCATCCCCAAAAACATTCAGTACTTC	CASSLEGIPKNIQYF
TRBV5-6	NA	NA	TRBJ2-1	TGTGCCAGCAGCTTCCTGGAGACACTGGGGCGGAATGAGCAGTTCTTC	CASSFLETLGRNEQFF
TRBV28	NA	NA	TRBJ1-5	TGTGCCAGCAGTTTAATCGGGCAGGGGTTTCAGCCCCAGCATTTT	CASSLIGQGFQPQHF
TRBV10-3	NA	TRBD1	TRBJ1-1	TGTGCCATCAGTGAGTCTACAGGGGCGACTGAAGCTTTCTTT	CAISESTGATEAFF
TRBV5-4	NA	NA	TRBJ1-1	TGTGCCAGCAGCCTGCCAGGGTTCTTGAACACTGAAGCTTTCTTT	CASSLPGFLNTEAFF
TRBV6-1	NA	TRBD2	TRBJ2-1	TGTGCCAGCAGTGGAGGCTACTGGGGGGGAAATGAGCAGTTCTTC	CASSGGYWGGNEQFF
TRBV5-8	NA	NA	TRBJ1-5	TGCGCCAGCAGCCAAGGGTCCAGCCATCAGCCCCAGCATTTT	CASSQGSSHQPQHF
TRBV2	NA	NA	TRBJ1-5	TGTGCCAGCTGCCTACAGAGGTTCGGCAATCAGCCCCAGCATTTT	CASCLQRFGNQPQHF
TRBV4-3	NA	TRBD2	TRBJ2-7	TGCGCCGGCAGCCAAGAACCTGGGGAGGGCTTC	CAGSQEPGEGF
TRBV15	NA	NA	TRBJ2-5	TGTGCCACCAGCAGAGATCCAACAGGGGAGACCCAGTACTTC	CATSRDPTGETQYF
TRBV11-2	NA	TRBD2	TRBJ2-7	TGTGCCAGCAGCTCTGGGGGACTAGCGGGAGGTACGCTTTACGAGCAGTACTTC	CASSSGGLAGGTLYEQYF
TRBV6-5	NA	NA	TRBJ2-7	TGTGCCAGCAGGAGGAGCGAAGACGAGCAGTACTTC	CASRRSEDEQYF
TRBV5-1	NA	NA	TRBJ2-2	TGCGCCAGCAGCTTTAACCGCACCGGGGAGCTGTTTTTT	CASSFNRTGELFF
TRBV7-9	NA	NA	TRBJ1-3	TGTGCCAGCAGCTTAGGGGCTGGAAACACCATATATTTT	CASSLGAGNTIYF